This note documents a single TCR beta chain sequence. These data are taken from a study of shared clonotypes between healthy human individuals. Turning to the study itself: Three plates each covered CD4 naive and memory; CD8 naive two, CD8 memory one.

CDR1 is SGHTA and CDR2 is FQGNSA in the germline V gene. Trimming took 1 base from V and 0 from J, leaving 11 bases between them. The CDR3 is made up of 16 amino acids. This table comes from immunoSEQ multiplex PCR, and its TCRdb copy is limited to in-frame clones, with some not included. The repertoire has under 1,100,000 clones, around 76% of them found once; the top ten carry roughly 1.4%. The rearrangement uses TRBV7-2 and TRBJ2-3; no firm D call. The sequencing sample was made of memory CD4+ T cells sorted from blood. Noted subset: CD45RA-negative fraction. The source is a man aged 18 to 30 in good health. CDR3 DNA: TGTGCCAGCAGCTTAGTTAGCACCTCTAGCACAGATACGCAGTATTTT. This gives the protein CASSLVSTSSTDTQYF.